The present TCR beta chain was sequenced within a study of PD-1 blockade in mismatch repair-deficient tumors. Germline loops: CDR1 SGHRS, CDR2 YFSETQ. V was pared by 0 bases and J by 5 bases, with 11 bases between. The CDR3 is 14 residues long. Assay used: immunoSEQ multiplex PCR; TCRdb lists only in-frame clones, some missing. This table holds about 100,000 clones, 82% found once. The source material was peripheral blood, sampled around 8 months after starting pembrolizumab. This chain links TRBV5-1 with TRBJ1-1, with D perhaps matching TRBD1 (6 bases). This sequence was found in an adult with mismatch repair-deficient cancer. CDR3 nucleotides: TGCGCCAGCAGCTTGGGGAGGGGGGCGACTGAAGCTTTCTTT. It codes for CASSLGRGATEAFF.